This T cell receptor beta chain comes out of a study of early T cells in non-severe SARS-CoV-2 infection (dated by TCRdb to about 2021). About the study as a whole: Because TCR sequencing was done on bulk RNA from unsorted whole blood, the alpha and beta chains could not be paired. Points the paper makes about the study in general: VDJdb matching was skewed toward anti-spike CD8 responses and likely underestimated virus-specific expansions, missing private and CD4 specificities.

Set within a cohort of healthcare workers in London, UK, this nested case-control study involved weekly PCR testing of nasopharyngeal swabs along with blood sampling. Healthcare workers were enrolled in the week of the UK lockdown, from 23 to 31 March 2020, and were followed every week for up to roughly 16 weeks. Receptor amplification or capture employed 5' RACE. TCRdb shows the sequencer as NextSeq 500. Unique molecular identifiers were attached to individual cDNA molecules in the TCR library protocol so that sequencing error and PCR bias could be corrected. TCR alpha and beta chains were both sequenced, and the abundances of alpha and beta sequences in each sample were closely correlated with each other. From the authors' description of their analysis: Decombinator V4 was used to annotate the V gene, J gene and CDR3 of the TCR sequences. TCRs were defined as expanded if a significant change between any two time points was detected under a Poisson model with p below 0.0001. TCR abundances were normalised to the total number of TCRs sequenced in each sample and reported as counts per million. TRAV1-2 paired with TRAJ12, TRAJ20 or TRAJ33 defined MAIT TCRs, while TRAV10 paired with TRAJ18 defined iNKT TCRs. VDJdb, accessed 1 November 2021, was searched for CMV, EBV and SARS-CoV-2 annotated TCRs, excluding TCRs annotated for multiple antigens. TCRdb reran the public reads through fastp at Q25 and MiXCR, keeping productive beta chains. Every distinct CDR3 protein forms one entry, paired with its most common genes and DNA. TCRdb, rather than the study authors, made the V and J calls. The sample records tens of thousands of distinct CDR3 sequences, over 9% of which are singletons. Over 1.5% of the sample is held by the ten biggest clonotypes.

This clonotype came up a few times. Its antigen remains undetermined. Base qualities are not at hand, and no much larger clone is one base apart. V loses 5 bases at its end and J loses 5 bases; junction bases beyond the gene matches: 11. CDR1 SGHAT and CDR2 FQNNGV were looked up in the germline V gene. The CDR3, from cysteine to phenylalanine, totals 17 residues. Just the 51-base CDR3 DNA is kept, in frame starting at base 1. Sequenced material: whole blood. The chain is encoded by TRBV11-2 joined to TRBJ2-3; a stretch of 12 junction bases matches TRBD2. The source is an adult who was a healthcare worker with PCR-confirmed SARS-CoV-2 infection or an uninfected control (not recorded which). The DNA is as follows: TGTGCCAGCAGCCTCCTACAGACTAGCGGGGGTGGAGATACGCAGTATTTT. This translates into CASSLLQTSGGGDTQYF.